The clone carrying this T cell receptor (beta chain) was observed a handful of times. At the survey level, the v3.0 immunoSEQ assay was run. Only in-frame clones appear in the TCRdb table, and some are missing; sequencing was by immunoSEQ multiplex PCR. This sample yields 25,000 to 35,000 clones, of which approximately 90% are seen a single time; about 3.6% belongs to the top ten. These data originate in a study of long-term antiretroviral therapy in people with HIV. Every one of the donors gave at least one pre-ART PBMC sample and at least two post-ART PBMC samples. V was clipped by 9 bases and J by 0 bases, with 30 bases between them. CDR1 and CDR2 from the germline V gene are MNHEY and SMNVEV (reference sequence). This CDR3 has 20 residues.

The V and J genes are TRBV27 and TRBJ1-3; D might be TRBD1 (5 bases). This sample comprised unsorted PBMCs, obtained 1.8 years after starting antiretroviral therapy. The TCR sequence derives from a woman aged 18-29 years with HIV. CDR3: CARVGGVERDLILSGNTIYF. The CDR3 nucleotides are TGTGCCAGGGTGGGGGGGGTAGAGAGGGATCTAATCCTCTCTGGAAACACCATATATTTT.